This T cell receptor (beta chain) was found in a study of early T cells in non-severe SARS-CoV-2 infection. Study at large: Sequencing was performed on bulk RNA from unsorted whole blood, leaving chains unpaired.

TCRdb re-called the 5' RACE reads with MiXCR, one entry per CDR3 protein. Among roughly 120,000 distinct CDR3 sequences listed, around an eighth were seen once. The receptor's source is an adult who was a healthcare worker with PCR-confirmed SARS-CoV-2 infection or an uninfected control (not recorded which). Sequenced here: whole blood, sampled at baseline.

The CDR3 DNA is TGTGCCAGCAGCTTCGAACCGCGTCAGTTCTTC. It encodes CASSFEPRQFF. This chain connects TRBV7-9 to TRBJ2-1; D call uncertain. V lost 3 bases and J 13 bases, leaving 10 bases between the germline ends. This CDR3 is 11 amino acids long. Germline CDR1 and CDR2: SEHNR and FQNEAQ (reference sequence).